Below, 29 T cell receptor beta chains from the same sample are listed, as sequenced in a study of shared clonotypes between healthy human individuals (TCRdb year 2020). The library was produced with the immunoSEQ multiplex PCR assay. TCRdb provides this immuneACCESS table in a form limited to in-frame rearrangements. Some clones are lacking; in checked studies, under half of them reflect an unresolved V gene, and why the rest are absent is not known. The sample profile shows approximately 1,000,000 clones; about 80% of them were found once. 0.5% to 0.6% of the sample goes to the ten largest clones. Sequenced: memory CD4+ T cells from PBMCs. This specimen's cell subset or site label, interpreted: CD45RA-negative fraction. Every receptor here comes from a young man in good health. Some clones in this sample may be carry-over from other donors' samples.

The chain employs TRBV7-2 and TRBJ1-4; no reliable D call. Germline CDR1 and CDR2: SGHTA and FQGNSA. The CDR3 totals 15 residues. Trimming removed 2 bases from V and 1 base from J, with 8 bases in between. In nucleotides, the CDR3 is TGTGCCAGCAGCTTACTGGGAGTAACTAATGAAAAACTGTTTTTT. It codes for CASSLLGVTNEKLFF.

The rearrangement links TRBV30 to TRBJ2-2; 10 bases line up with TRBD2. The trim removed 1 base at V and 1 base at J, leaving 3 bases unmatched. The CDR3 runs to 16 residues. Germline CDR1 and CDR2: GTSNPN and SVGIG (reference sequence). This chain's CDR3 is CAWSAGTSVNTGELFF. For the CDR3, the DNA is TGTGCCTGGAGTGCCGGGACTAGCGTGAACACCGGGGAGCTGTTTTTT.

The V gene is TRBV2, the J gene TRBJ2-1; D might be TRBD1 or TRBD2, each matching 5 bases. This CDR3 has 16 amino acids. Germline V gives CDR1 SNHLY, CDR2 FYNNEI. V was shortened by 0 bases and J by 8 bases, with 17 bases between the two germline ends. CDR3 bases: TGTGCCAGCAGTGAAGCGTGGGGACCTGGGGCCCATGAGCAGTTCTTC. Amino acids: CASSEAWGPGAHEQFF.

The CDR3 here is CASTLNEYSYEQYF. The CDR3 nucleotides read TGTGCCAGCACCCTCAACGAGTATTCCTACGAGCAGTACTTC. The chain links TRBV11-3 to TRBJ2-7; no firm D call. Trimming cost V 7 bases and J 1 base, with 14 bases left between them. Per germline, CDR1 SGHNT and CDR2 YENEEA. The CDR3 has 14 residues.

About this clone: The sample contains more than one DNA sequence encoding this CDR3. The CDR3 DNA reads as TGCGCCAGCAGCCAAGATCCGGGGACAGGGTACTCTGGGGCCAACGTCCTGACTTTC. Its translation: CASSQDPGTGYSGANVLTF. The chain employs TRBV4-3 and TRBJ2-6; 9 nucleotides match TRBD1. This CDR3 has 19 residues. Germline assignment: CDR1 LGHNA and CDR2 YSLEER. After removal of 0 bases from V and 0 bases from J, the junction contained 6 bases not matched to a gene.

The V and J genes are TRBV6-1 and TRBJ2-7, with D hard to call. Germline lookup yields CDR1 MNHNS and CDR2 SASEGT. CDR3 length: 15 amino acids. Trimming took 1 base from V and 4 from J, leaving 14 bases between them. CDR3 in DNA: TGTGCCAGCAGTGAAGTTCCAGGCATTGGGTACGAGCAGTACTTC. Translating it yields CASSEVPGIGYEQYF.

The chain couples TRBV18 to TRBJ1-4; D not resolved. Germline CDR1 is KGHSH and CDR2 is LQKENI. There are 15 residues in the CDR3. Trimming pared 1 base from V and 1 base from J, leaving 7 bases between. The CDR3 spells CASSPRFGTNEKLFF. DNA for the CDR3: TGTGCCAGCTCACCACGTTTCGGAACTAATGAAAAACTGTTTTTT.

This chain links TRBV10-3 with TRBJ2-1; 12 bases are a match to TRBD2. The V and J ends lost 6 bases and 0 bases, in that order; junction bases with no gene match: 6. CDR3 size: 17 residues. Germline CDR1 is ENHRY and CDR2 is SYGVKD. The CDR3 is CAIRGTSGPSSYNEQFF. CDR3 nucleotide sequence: TGTGCCATCAGAGGGACTAGCGGGCCGAGCTCCTACAATGAGCAGTTCTTC.

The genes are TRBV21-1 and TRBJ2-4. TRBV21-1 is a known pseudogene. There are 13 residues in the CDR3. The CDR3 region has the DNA TGTGCCAGCAGTCCGGACGGTAAAAACATTCAGTACTTC. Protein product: CASSPDGKNIQYF.

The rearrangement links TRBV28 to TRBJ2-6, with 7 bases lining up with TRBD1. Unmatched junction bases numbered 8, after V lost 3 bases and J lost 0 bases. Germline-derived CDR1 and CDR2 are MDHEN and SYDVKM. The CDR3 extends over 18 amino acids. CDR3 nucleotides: TGTGCCAGCAGTTTCCGACAGGGAAGTAGCTCTGGGGCCAACGTCCTGACTTTC. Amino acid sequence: CASSFRQGSSSGANVLTF.

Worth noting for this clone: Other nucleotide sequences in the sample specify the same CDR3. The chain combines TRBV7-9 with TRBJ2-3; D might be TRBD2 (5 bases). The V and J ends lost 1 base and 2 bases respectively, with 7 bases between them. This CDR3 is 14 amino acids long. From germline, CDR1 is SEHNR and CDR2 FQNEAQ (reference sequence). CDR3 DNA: TGTGCCAGCAGCTTAGGTCTAGCCACAGATACGCAGTATTTT. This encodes CASSLGLATDTQYF.

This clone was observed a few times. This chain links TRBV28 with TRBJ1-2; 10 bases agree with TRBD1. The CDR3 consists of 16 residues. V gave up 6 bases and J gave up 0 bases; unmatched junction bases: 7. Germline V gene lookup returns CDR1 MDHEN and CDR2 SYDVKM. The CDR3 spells CASSPGTGATNYGYTF. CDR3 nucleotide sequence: TGTGCCAGCAGCCCCGGGACAGGGGCTACTAACTATGGCTACACCTTC.

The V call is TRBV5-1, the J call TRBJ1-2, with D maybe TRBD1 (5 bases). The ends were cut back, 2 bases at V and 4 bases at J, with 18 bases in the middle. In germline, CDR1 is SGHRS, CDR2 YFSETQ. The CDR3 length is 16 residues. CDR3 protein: CASSLVPQEASYGYTF. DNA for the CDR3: TGCGCCAGCAGCTTAGTCCCACAGGAGGCATCCTATGGCTACACCTTC. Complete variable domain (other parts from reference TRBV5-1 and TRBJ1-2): KAGVTQTPRYLIKTRGQQVTLSCSPISGHRSVSWYQQTPGQGLQFLFEYFSETQRNKGNFPGRFSGRQFSNSRSEMNVSTLELGDSALYLCASSLVPQEASYGYTFGSGTRLTVV.

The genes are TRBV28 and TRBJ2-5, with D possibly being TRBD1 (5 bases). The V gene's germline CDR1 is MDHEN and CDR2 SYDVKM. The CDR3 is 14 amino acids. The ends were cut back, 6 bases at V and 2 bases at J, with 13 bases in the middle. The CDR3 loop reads CASRRTGQQETQYF. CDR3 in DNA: TGTGCCAGCAGACGAACAGGTCAGCAAGAGACCCAGTACTTC.

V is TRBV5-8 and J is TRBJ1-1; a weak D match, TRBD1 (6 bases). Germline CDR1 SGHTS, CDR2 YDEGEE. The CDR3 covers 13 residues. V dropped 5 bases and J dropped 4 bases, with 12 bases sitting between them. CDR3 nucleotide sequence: TGTGCCAGCAGGTCAGTCAGGGGCACTGAAGCTTTCTTT. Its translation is CASRSVRGTEAFF.

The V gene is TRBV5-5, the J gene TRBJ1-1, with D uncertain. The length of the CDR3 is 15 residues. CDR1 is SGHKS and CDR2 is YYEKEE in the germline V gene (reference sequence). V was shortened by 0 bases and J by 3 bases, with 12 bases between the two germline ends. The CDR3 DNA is TGTGCCAGCAGCTTGGGACCGGGTTTGGACACTGAAGCTTTCTTT. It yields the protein CASSLGPGLDTEAFF.

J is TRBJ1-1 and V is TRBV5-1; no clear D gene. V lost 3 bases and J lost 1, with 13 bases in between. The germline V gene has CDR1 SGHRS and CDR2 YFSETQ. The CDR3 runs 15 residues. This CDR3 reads CASSSVAGWNTEAFF. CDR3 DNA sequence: TGCGCCAGCAGCTCGGTAGCTGGCTGGAACACTGAAGCTTTCTTT.

The chain's CDR3 is CASTLGSVYYEQYF. The CDR3 region has the DNA TGTGCCAGCACCTTAGGTTCAGTCTACTACGAGCAGTACTTC. The gene calls are TRBV28 and TRBJ2-7, with D unclear. V was cut by 7 bases and J by 3 bases, with 16 bases left in between. The CDR3 spans 14 residues. Germline V gene lookup returns CDR1 MDHEN and CDR2 SYDVKM.

The CDR3 DNA is TGTGCCAGCACCACGGTCAATGAGGAAAAACTGTTTTTT. It codes for CASTTVNEEKLFF. The chain employs TRBV28 and TRBJ1-4; no clear D gene. This CDR3 is built from 13 residues. V lost 7 bases and J lost 8, with 14 bases in between. Germline CDR1 reads MDHEN; CDR2 reads SYDVKM. Full variable domain (missing parts from reference TRBV28 and TRBJ1-4): DVKVTQSSRYLVKRTGEKVFLECVQDMDHENMFWYRQDPGLGLRLIYFSYDVKMKEKGDIPEGYSVSREKKERFSLILESASTNQTSMYLCASTTVNEEKLFFGSGTQLSVL.

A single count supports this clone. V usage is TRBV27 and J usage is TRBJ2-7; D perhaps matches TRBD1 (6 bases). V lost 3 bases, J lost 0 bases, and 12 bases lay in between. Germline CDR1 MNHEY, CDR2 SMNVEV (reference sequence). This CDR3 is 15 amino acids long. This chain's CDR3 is CASSLNLGGSYEQYF. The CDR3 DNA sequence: TGTGCCAGCAGTTTGAATTTAGGGGGCTCCTACGAGCAGTACTTC.

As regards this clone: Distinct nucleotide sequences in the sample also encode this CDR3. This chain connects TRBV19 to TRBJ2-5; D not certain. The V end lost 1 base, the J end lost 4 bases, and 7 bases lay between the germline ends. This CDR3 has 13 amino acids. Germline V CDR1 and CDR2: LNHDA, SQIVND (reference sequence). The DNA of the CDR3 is TGTGCCAGTAGTATAGTAGCAGGAGAGACCCAGTACTTC. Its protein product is CASSIVAGETQYF.

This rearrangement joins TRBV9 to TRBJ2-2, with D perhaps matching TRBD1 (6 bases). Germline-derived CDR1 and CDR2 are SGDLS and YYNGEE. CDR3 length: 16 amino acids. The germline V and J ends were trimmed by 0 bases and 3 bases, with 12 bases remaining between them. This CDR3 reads CASSVARTAYTGELFF. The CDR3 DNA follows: TGTGCCAGCAGCGTAGCCAGGACAGCCTACACCGGGGAGCTGTTTTTT.

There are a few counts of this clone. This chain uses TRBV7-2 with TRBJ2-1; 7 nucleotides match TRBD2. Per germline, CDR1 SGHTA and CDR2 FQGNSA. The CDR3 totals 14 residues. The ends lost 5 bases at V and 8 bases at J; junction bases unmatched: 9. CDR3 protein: CASSPLGGSHEQFF. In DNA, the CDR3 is TGTGCCAGCAGCCCGCTGGGGGGGTCGCATGAGCAGTTCTTC.

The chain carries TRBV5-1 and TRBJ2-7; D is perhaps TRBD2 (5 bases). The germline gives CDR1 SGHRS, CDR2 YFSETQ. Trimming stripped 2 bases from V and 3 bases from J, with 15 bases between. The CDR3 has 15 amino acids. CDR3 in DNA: TGCGCCAGCAGCTTTCGGTCTGGAGGCGGCTACGAGCAGTACTTC. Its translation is CASSFRSGGGYEQYF.

In DNA form, the CDR3 reads TGTGCCAGCAGCTTAGGGGCAGGGGGCGCAGATACGCAGTATTTT. Its protein product is CASSLGAGGADTQYF. The rearrangement joins TRBV11-3 to TRBJ2-3; the match to TRBD1 covers 8 bases. J was trimmed by 4 bases and V by 1 base; bases with no gene match: 4. There are 15 residues in the CDR3. Germline V gives CDR1 SGHNT, CDR2 YENEEA.

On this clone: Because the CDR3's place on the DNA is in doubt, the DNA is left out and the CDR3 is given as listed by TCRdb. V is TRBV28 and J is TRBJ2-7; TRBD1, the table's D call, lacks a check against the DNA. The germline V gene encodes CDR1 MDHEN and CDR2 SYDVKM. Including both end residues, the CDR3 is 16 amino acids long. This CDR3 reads CASRPKVGQGTTEGYF.

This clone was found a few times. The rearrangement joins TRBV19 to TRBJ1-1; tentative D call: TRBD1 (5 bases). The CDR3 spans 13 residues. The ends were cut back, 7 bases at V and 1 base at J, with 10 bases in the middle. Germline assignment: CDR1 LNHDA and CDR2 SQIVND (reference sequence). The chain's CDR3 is CASNKQANTEAFF. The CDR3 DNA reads TGTGCCAGTAATAAACAGGCGAACACTGAAGCTTTCTTT.

The CDR3 region has the DNA TGTGCCTGGAGTACGGGGGGGCGTGGAGAGCAGTACTTC. Encoded protein: CAWSTGGRGEQYF. V gene TRBV30 combines with J gene TRBJ2-5, with TRBD2 matching over 8 bases. V shed 2 bases, J shed 11 bases, and the junction held 10 bases outside the gene matches. The CDR3 covers 13 residues. From germline, CDR1 is GTSNPN and CDR2 SVGIG (reference sequence).

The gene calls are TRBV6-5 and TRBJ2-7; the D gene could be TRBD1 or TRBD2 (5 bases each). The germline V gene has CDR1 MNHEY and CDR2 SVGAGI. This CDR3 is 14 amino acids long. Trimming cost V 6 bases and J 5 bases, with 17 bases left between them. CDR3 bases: TGTGCCAGCAGATCCCGGGACCCCGCGGACGAGCAGTACTTC. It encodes CASRSRDPADEQYF.